The 29 T cell receptor beta chains in this list originate from one sample, sequenced in a study of shared clonotypes between healthy human individuals. Profiled with immunoSEQ multiplex PCR; TCRdb holds only in-frame clones, not every one. The sample has roughly 2.2 million clones; about nine tenths are singletons. The sequenced sample was naive CD4+ T cells from PBMCs. Subset: CD45RA+ positively selected. The receptor set was obtained from a man between 18 and 35 years old in good health. Some clones in this sample may be carry-over from other donors' samples.

The chain uses TRBV2 and TRBJ2-7, with 7 bases that match TRBD1. This CDR3 comprises 14 residues. The germline V gene encodes CDR1 SNHLY and CDR2 FYNNEI. The V gene end was trimmed by 6 bases and the J gene end by 2 bases; junction bases not matched to a gene: 7. CDR3 region: CASSRGQAPYEQYF. The CDR3, as DNA: TGTGCCAGCAGCCGCGGACAGGCGCCCTACGAGCAGTACTTC.

The gene calls are TRBV2 and TRBJ1-5, with D perhaps matching TRBD1 (5 bases). V was trimmed by 5 bases and J by 2 bases, leaving 13 bases between them. The CDR3 consists of 15 residues. Germline V gene lookup returns CDR1 SNHLY and CDR2 FYNNEI. The DNA of the CDR3 is TGTGCCAGCAGTTTTCGGGACCTCGGCAATCAGCCCCAGCATTTT. This gives the protein CASSFRDLGNQPQHF.

The chain uses TRBV5-4 and TRBJ2-7; TRBD2 agrees at 9 bases. Germline CDR1 and CDR2: SGHNT and YYREEE (reference sequence). The CDR3 length is 16 residues. V shed 0 bases and J 6 bases; nucleotides not matched to a gene: 10. The CDR3 here is CASSLAPSGAPSEQYF. The CDR3 nucleotides read TGTGCCAGCAGCTTGGCGCCTAGCGGGGCCCCTAGCGAGCAGTACTTC.

The chain couples TRBV4-3 to TRBJ2-3; the match to TRBD2 covers 9 bases. Germline V gene lookup returns CDR1 LGHNA and CDR2 YSLEER. With V trimmed by 1 base and J by 2 bases, 7 bases remained unmatched. The CDR3 runs 17 residues. The CDR3 loop is CASSQGLTSGPTDTQYF. The CDR3 DNA is TGCGCCAGCAGCCAAGGACTGACTAGCGGACCCACAGATACGCAGTATTTT.

This chain uses TRBV28 with TRBJ2-7; D is uncertain. Trimming took off 3 bases at V and 9 bases at J, with 12 bases between the two ends. Per germline, CDR1 MDHEN and CDR2 SYDVKM. This CDR3 is 12 amino acids long. CDR3 nucleotide sequence: TGTGCCAGCAGTTTTGAGGCGGCAGCGCAGTACTTC. Protein product: CASSFEAAAQYF.

V is TRBV5-1 and J is TRBJ2-7; the D call may be TRBD1 or TRBD2 (5 bases each). This CDR3 comprises 15 residues. The V end lost 0 bases, the J end lost 3 bases, and 13 bases lay between the germline ends. CDR1 and CDR2 from the germline V gene are SGHRS and YFSETQ. CDR3 in amino acids: CASSLVRGPLYEQYF. Here the CDR3 DNA reads TGCGCCAGCAGCTTGGTCCGGGGACCCCTCTACGAGCAGTACTTC.

V is TRBV7-2 and J is TRBJ2-3, with 9 bases that match TRBD2. The CDR3 covers 15 residues. Trimming at V came to 3 bases and at J to 4 bases, leaving 5 bases not matched to a gene. Per germline, CDR1 SGHTA and CDR2 FQGNSA. CDR3 in DNA: TGTGCCAGCAGCTTGTTGGGACTAGCCGCAGATACGCAGTATTTT. This encodes CASSLLGLAADTQYF.

DNA of the CDR3: TGTGCCAGCAGTTTATCTATCCCGGGATCCTACGAGCAGTACTTC. As protein: CASSLSIPGSYEQYF. V is TRBV27 and J is TRBJ2-7; possibly TRBD2 for D (5 bases). The germline V and J ends were trimmed by 0 bases and 1 base, with 10 bases remaining between them. The germline CDR1 and CDR2 sequences are MNHEY and SMNVEV (reference sequence). The CDR3 sequence is 15 residues long.

The V and J genes are TRBV7-8 and TRBJ2-4; D gene unclear. In germline, CDR1 is SGHVS, CDR2 FQNEAQ. Trimming removed 7 bases from V and 2 bases from J, with 12 bases in between. The CDR3 covers 14 residues. The DNA of the CDR3 is TGTGCCAGCACCCTGGGCCGTACCAAAAACATTCAGTACTTC. Protein sequence: CASTLGRTKNIQYF.

V usage is TRBV5-1 and J usage is TRBJ2-5; D ambiguous. This CDR3 comprises 14 residues. Trimming took off 4 bases at V and 5 bases at J, with 15 bases between the two ends. Germline values: CDR1 SGHRS, CDR2 YFSETQ. CDR3 residues: CASSPAGTFETQYF. The DNA of the CDR3 is TGCGCCAGCAGCCCGGCTGGCACTTTCGAGACCCAGTACTTC. The full variable domain, rest sourced from reference TRBV5-1 and TRBJ2-5, is KAGVTQTPRYLIKTRGQQVTLSCSPISGHRSVSWYQQTPGQGLQFLFEYFSETQRNKGNFPGRFSGRQFSNSRSEMNVSTLELGDSALYLCASSPAGTFETQYFGPGTRLLVL.

CDR3: CASSQELGDRQYF. The CDR3 DNA sequence: TGCGCCAGCAGCCAAGAATTAGGGGACAGGCAGTACTTC. This sequence joins TRBV4-1 and TRBJ2-7; 7 bases line up with TRBD1. Germline values: CDR1 MGHRA, CDR2 YSYEKL. The CDR3 consists of 13 residues. V trimming: 0 bases; J trimming: 9 bases; junction bases outside the gene matches: 5.

The chain couples TRBV28 to TRBJ2-1, with D tentatively TRBD2 (5 bases). Germline V gene data show CDR1 as MDHEN and CDR2 as SYDVKM. CDR3 length: 16 amino acids. V lost 7 bases to trimming and J lost 0 bases, with 16 bases between them. CDR3 in DNA: TGTGCCAGCAAGGTGGGCGGGTCGAGCTCCTACAATGAGCAGTTCTTC. This sequence encodes CASKVGGSSSYNEQFF.

The rearrangement uses TRBV7-2 and TRBJ1-1; D might be TRBD1 (5 bases). The ends were cut back, 2 bases at V and 6 bases at J, with 19 bases in the middle. This CDR3 spans 16 amino acids. Germline CDR1 SGHTA, CDR2 FQGNSA. The CDR3 loop reads CASSLFSRGGGAEAFF. The CDR3 DNA follows: TGTGCCAGCAGCTTATTTTCCCGGGGCGGAGGGGCTGAAGCTTTCTTT. Based on the CDR3 plus reference TRBV7-2 and TRBJ1-1, the full variable domain is GAGVSQSPSNKVTEKGKDVELRCDPISGHTALYWYRQSLGQGLEFLIYFQGNSAPDKSGLPSDRFSAERTGGSVSTLTIQRTQQEDSAVYLCASSLFSRGGGAEAFFGQGTRLTVV.

A single count supports this clone. The V gene is TRBV11-3, the J gene TRBJ2-1, with D unclear. This CDR3 has 14 amino acids. CDR1 is SGHNT and CDR2 is YENEEA in the germline V gene. The germline V and J ends were trimmed by 1 base and 5 bases, with 9 bases remaining between them. CDR3: CASSLGVGNNEQFF. As DNA, the CDR3 is TGTGCCAGCAGCTTAGGGGTAGGGAACAATGAGCAGTTCTTC.

This clone was observed a few times. Written as DNA, the CDR3 is TGTGCCAGTAAACAGGGGGCTGGCTATGGCTACACCTTC. Translated: CASKQGAGYGYTF. This chain uses TRBV19 with TRBJ1-2, with 9 bases matching TRBD1. The V and J ends lost 7 bases and 4 bases, in that order; junction bases with no gene match: 4. The CDR3 covers 13 residues. Germline V CDR1 and CDR2: LNHDA, SQIVND (reference sequence).

V usage is TRBV21-1 and J usage is TRBJ1-1; the table names TRBD1, a call not compared with the DNA. TRBV21-1 is a pseudogene segment. The CDR3 has 14 amino acids. Here the CDR3 DNA reads TGTGCCAGCAACTTTGACAGAACGAACACTGAAGCTTTCTTT. Its protein is CASNFDRTNTEAFF.

The rearrangement joins TRBV5-8 to TRBJ1-5; TRBD1 is a possible D gene (5 bases). The V gene lost 0 bases and the J gene lost 3 bases, with 7 bases spanning the gap. The V gene's germline CDR1 is SGHTS and CDR2 YDEGEE. The CDR3 is 14 residues long. The chain's CDR3 is CASSLGQHNQPQHF. The DNA of the CDR3 is TGTGCCAGCAGCTTGGGACAGCACAATCAGCCCCAGCATTTT. Combining the CDR3 with reference TRBV5-8 and TRBJ1-5 gives the whole variable domain EAGVTQSPTHLIKTRGQQATLRCSPISGHTSVYWYQQALGLGLQFLLWYDEGEERNRGNFPPRFSGRQFPNYSSELNVNALELEDSALYLCASSLGQHNQPQHFGDGTRLSIL.

CDR3 residues: CASSPPDRVWGAFF. As DNA, the CDR3 is TGTGCCAGCTCACCACCGGACAGGGTATGGGGAGCTTTCTTT. J is TRBJ1-1 and V is TRBV18; 8 bases are shared with TRBD1. CDR1 and CDR2 from the germline V gene are KGHSH and LQKENI. The CDR3 runs to 14 residues. Germline trimming cut 0 bases from V and 10 bases from J; bases unmatched to any gene: 7.

This chain connects TRBV5-1 to TRBJ2-7; D possibly corresponds to TRBD1 (5 bases). Trimming took 0 bases from V and 5 from J, leaving 18 bases between them. CDR1 and CDR2 (germline): SGHRS, YFSETQ. This CDR3 is 16 amino acids long. CDR3 DNA: TGCGCCAGCAGCTTGGCCGGGTCCGCACAGGTGCACGAGCAGTACTTC. Translated, it gives CASSLAGSAQVHEQYF.

This clone was seen once. The chain has TRBV15 and TRBJ1-2; TRBD1 aligns across 8 bases. There are 15 residues in the CDR3. Germline trimming cut 5 bases from V and 4 bases from J; bases unmatched to any gene: 9. CDR1 and CDR2 from the germline V gene are LNHNV and YYDKDF (reference sequence). The CDR3 sequence is CATSPTGQGGYGYTF. CDR3 DNA sequence: TGTGCCACCAGCCCGACCGGACAGGGTGGCTATGGCTACACCTTC.

A few counts support this clone. The chain uses TRBV5-4 and TRBJ1-1; 11 bases match TRBD1. The CDR3 has 16 residues. J lost 0 bases, V lost 4 bases, and 5 bases had no gene match. In germline, CDR1 is SGHNT, CDR2 YYREEE (reference sequence). Here the CDR3 reads CASSRGQGGMNTEAFF. In DNA form, the CDR3 reads TGTGCCAGCAGCCGGGGACAGGGGGGCATGAACACTGAAGCTTTCTTT.

The V call is TRBV10-3, the J call TRBJ1-5; D gene ambiguous. The CDR3 has 13 residues. Germline V gene sequence: CDR1 ENHRY, CDR2 SYGVKD. The V gene lost 2 bases and the J gene lost 9 bases, with 11 bases spanning the gap. CDR3 nucleotides: TGTGCCATCAGTGAGGGGTCCGGGAGGCCCCAGCATTTT. Its translation: CAISEGSGRPQHF.

The V call is TRBV10-2, the J call TRBJ1-2; D not certain. V was trimmed by 5 bases and J by 1 base, leaving 5 bases between them. CDR1 and CDR2 (germline): WSHSY, SAAADI. The CDR3 runs to 12 residues. Here the CDR3 DNA reads TGCGCCAGCAGTAAGGATAACTATGGCTACACCTTC. Its translation is CASSKDNYGYTF.

J is TRBJ1-1 and V is TRBV28, with 8 bases that match TRBD1. The V gene's germline CDR1 is MDHEN and CDR2 SYDVKM. The CDR3 is 15 amino acids. V lost 6 bases and J lost 0; bases outside the gene matches: 6. The CDR3 loop is CASSPRGRLNTEAFF. The DNA of the CDR3 is TGTGCCAGCAGCCCCAGGGGGCGTTTGAACACTGAAGCTTTCTTT.

V usage is TRBV6-1 and J usage is TRBJ2-5; 10 nucleotides agree with TRBD1. The CDR3 is made up of 16 amino acids. From germline, CDR1 is MNHNS and CDR2 SASEGT. Germline trimming cut 4 bases from V and 7 bases from J; bases unmatched to any gene: 12. The CDR3 protein is CASSGPGTGARGTQYF. CDR3 bases: TGTGCCAGCAGTGGTCCCGGGACAGGGGCCCGGGGGACCCAGTACTTC.

The chain is built from TRBV2 and TRBJ2-3, with 15 positions matching TRBD2. The V gene's germline CDR1 is SNHLY and CDR2 FYNNEI. CDR3 length equals 13 residues. V was clipped by 6 bases and J by 10 bases; unmatched bases: 2. CDR3 residues: CASSGTSGRPQYF. The CDR3 DNA follows: TGTGCCAGCAGCGGGACTAGCGGGAGGCCGCAGTATTTT.

The chain has TRBV5-6 and TRBJ2-3, with D tentatively TRBD1 or TRBD2 (5 bases each). Germline-derived CDR1 and CDR2 are SGHDT and YYEEEE. With 5 bases removed from V and 1 base from J, the gap between germline ends came to 11 bases. The CDR3 has 14 amino acids. CDR3 sequence (DNA): TGTGCCAGCAGGAACGGGGCGGGCACAGATACGCAGTATTTT. Amino acids: CASRNGAGTDTQYF.

The V call is TRBV6-4, the J call TRBJ2-6, with 7 bases that match TRBD1. CDR3 length: 16 amino acids. Germline V gene sequence: CDR1 MRHNA, CDR2 SNTAGT. After removal of 8 bases from V and 3 bases from J, the junction contained 10 bases not matched to a gene. The CDR3 protein is CASVQGTCCGANVLTF. The CDR3 nucleotides read TGTGCCAGCGTACAGGGGACATGCTGTGGGGCCAACGTCCTGACTTTC.

A remark on this clone: Distinct nucleotide sequences in the sample also encode this CDR3. The genes are TRBV18 and TRBJ1-5; D gene uncertain. V was clipped by 6 bases and J by 6 bases, with 15 bases between them. Germline CDR1 is KGHSH and CDR2 is LQKENI. The CDR3 runs to 14 residues. CDR3 sequence (DNA): TGTGCCAGCTCTAGCCAACGGGCCCCTCAGCCCCAGCATTTT. The encoded protein is CASSSQRAPQPQHF.